The clone carrying this T cell receptor beta chain was observed a few times. This entry is derived from a study of CDR3 diversity in severe acne. TCRdb reprocessed the PCR reads with MiXCR, giving one entry per CDR3 protein. The data hold around 100,000 distinct CDR3 sequences, with 51% observed a single time. The CDR3 covers 12 residues. CDR1 and CDR2 (germline): LNHNV, YYDKDF (reference sequence). V was cut by 3 bases and J by 5 bases, with 7 bases left in between. The sequence was obtained from a male donor with acne. The gene calls are TRBV15 and TRBJ2-5; no clear D. Input material: blood. This CDR3 reads CATSSGWETQYF. CDR3 bases: TGTGCCACCAGCAGTGGTTGGGAGACCCAGTACTTC.